This TCR beta chain comes out of a study of CD8 T cells in ankylosing spondylitis (dated by TCRdb to 2016 to 2017). At the level of the whole study: T cell receptor beta repertoires were profiled in healthy donors and ankylosing spondylitis patients so that disease-linked TCR variants could be found. In total, the full study cohort was made up of 85 to 140 healthy donors and about two dozen ankylosing spondylitis patients. Samples of peripheral blood were taken, and for ankylosing spondylitis patients, synovial fluid was collected as well. General findings and caveats noted by the study authors: Some motif variants had previously been reported in the synovial fluid and blood of reactive arthritis patients, which suggests shared mechanisms of disease initiation. The disease-linked clones were reported to be significantly enriched in matched synovial fluid samples from ankylosing spondylitis patients. A TCR beta motif made up of about eight highly homologous amino acid variants appeared to be characteristic of blood from ankylosing spondylitis patients. The disease-linked clones showed a CD8+ phenotype and occurred at relatively low frequencies in peripheral blood.

Synovial fluid samples were paired with blood samples taken from the same ankylosing spondylitis patients. CDR1 and CDR2 were assigned from the germline V gene as KGHSH and LQKENI. The CDR3, cysteine through phenylalanine, is 15 amino acids long. Only CDR3 DNA is held: 45 bases, read in frame from base 1. V was cut back by 5 bases and J by 0 bases, leaving a gap of 8 bases between them. This clonotype was observed many times. Which antigen it targets is not known. The sample holds no much larger clone one base away, and base qualities are not on file. TCRdb shows the sequencer as Illumina HiSeq 2500. Quantitative 5'-RACE with molecular barcodes was used to prepare TCR beta libraries. The authors' analysis ran thus. A new computational method based on a probabilistic model of VDJ rearrangement was used to identify disease-linked TCR variants. TCRdb took the public reads, trimmed them with fastp at Q25, ran MiXCR for clone calling and kept in-frame beta chains. Records with the same CDR3 protein are collapsed into one entry carrying the most frequent genes and DNA. These V and J calls are TCRdb output, not the study's own analysis. Present in this sample are 150,000 or so distinct CDR3 sequences, under 35% of which were seen just once. About 6.3% of the sample is in the top ten clones.

The chain uses TRBV18 and TRBJ2-6, with the D gene not confidently named. Sequencing was done on a sample of synovial fluid, either unsorted or a sorted T cell fraction (not recorded which). The sequence came from a male donor with ankylosing spondylitis. CDR3 sequence: CASSSVFSGANVLTF. The DNA sequence is given as TGTGCCAGCTCATCAGTTTTCTCTGGGGCCAACGTCCTGACTTTC.